This T cell receptor (beta chain) was captured by sequencing in a study of T cells after yellow fever vaccination. Study context: Sorting of the EM, EMRA, CM and Tscm memory subsets was carried out using CD3, CD45RA, CCR7 and CD95.

Findings and caveats of the study: When the response was secondary, it was weaker but reached its peak faster, day 5 versus 15. Abundant clonotypes from the bulk population could contaminate FACS-sorted repertoires.

By sample share, this clonotype is medium-sized. The 5'RACE template-switching step produced TCR cDNA and added a universal primer site and UMIs. TCRdb ran MiXCR on the 5' RACE reads and lists one entry per CDR3 protein. This table has around 31,000 distinct CDR3 sequences, roughly 10% appearing once. This CDR3 has 15 amino acids. Germline V CDR1 and CDR2: SGHTA, FQGNSA. V lost 4 bases to trimming and J lost 3 bases; unmatched junction nucleotides: 6. This clonotype was obtained from a man between 18 and 29 years old who received the YFV17D yellow fever vaccine. V is TRBV7-2 and J is TRBJ2-7, with 10 bases that match TRBD2. The material sequenced was PBMCs, either bulk or a sorted T-cell subset (CD4+, CD8+, memory, or dextramer-sorted; not recorded which), taken roughly 15 days after the first yellow fever vaccination. CDR3 coding DNA: TGTGCCAGCAGCTCAACTAGCGGGGCTTTCTACGAGCAGTACTTC. Translation: CASSSTSGAFYEQYF.